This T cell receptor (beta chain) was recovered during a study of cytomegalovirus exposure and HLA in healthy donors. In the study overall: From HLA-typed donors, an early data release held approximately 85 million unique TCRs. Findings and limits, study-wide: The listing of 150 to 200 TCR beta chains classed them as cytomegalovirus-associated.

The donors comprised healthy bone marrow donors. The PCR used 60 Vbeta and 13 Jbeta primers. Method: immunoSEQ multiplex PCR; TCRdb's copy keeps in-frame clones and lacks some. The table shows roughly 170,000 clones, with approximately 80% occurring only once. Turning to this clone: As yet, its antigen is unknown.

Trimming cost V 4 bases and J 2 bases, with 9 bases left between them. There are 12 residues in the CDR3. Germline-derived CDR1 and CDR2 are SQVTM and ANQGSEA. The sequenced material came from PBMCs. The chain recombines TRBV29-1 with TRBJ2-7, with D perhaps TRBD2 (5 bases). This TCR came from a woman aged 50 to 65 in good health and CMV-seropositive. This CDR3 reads CSVGGRTYEQYF. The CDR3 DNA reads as TGCAGCGTTGGAGGGCGCACCTACGAGCAGTACTTC.